This TCR beta chain was identified during a study of blood T cells in healthy people across ages. V lost 3 bases, J lost 6 bases, and 16 bases lay in between. The CDR3 extends over 15 amino acids. Germline V gene sequence: CDR1 SGHTA, CDR2 FQGNSA. A second PCR, run for roughly 7 to 11 cycles, used a sample-barcoded 5' primer plus a J-beta primer mix. A template-switch adaptor containing 12 random nucleotides labeled each cDNA molecule. A single record per CDR3 protein comes from TCRdb applying MiXCR to the 5' RACE reads. The table shows about 670,000 distinct CDR3 sequences, with about 50% occurring only once.

The sample consisted of blood. The sequence derives from a woman older than 75 in good health. The chain uses TRBV7-2 and TRBJ2-3; either TRBD1 or TRBD2 may supply D (6 bases each). The CDR3 here is CASSFPQGRTDTQYF. The CDR3 coding sequence is TGTGCCAGCAGCTTTCCTCAGGGGAGGACGGATACGCAGTATTTT.